The source of this T cell receptor beta chain is a study of cytomegalovirus exposure and HLA in healthy donors. At the level of the study: About 200 million T cells yielded 90 million to 130 million unique TCR beta sequences, as an earlier analysis found. The study's early data release held about 85 million unique TCRs from HLA-typed donors.

The study's findings and limits: Per a later analysis, 18,000 or so TCR beta sequences showed association with HLA alleles at 0.05 false discovery rate.

Of note for this clone: The antigen remains undetermined.

Amplification used 60 Vbeta primers and 13 Jbeta primers. In the original analysis: Approximately 86 million unique TCR beta chains, 10 million to 14 million shared, were counted in a later analysis. Data came from immunoSEQ multiplex PCR; TCRdb stores just in-frame clones and leaves some out. V and J calls and clone size come straight from that table; D and trimming were deduced from the DNA. The sample has about 180,000 clones; approximately 82% are singletons. Germline V gene lookup returns CDR1 MNHNS and CDR2 SASEGT. This CDR3 has 14 residues. The chain has TRBV6-1 and TRBJ2-5; 7 bases line up with TRBD1. The DNA end favors TRBJ2-7, so the J call may be wrong. The clonotype comes from a young woman in good health and CMV-seronegative. The material sequenced was PBMCs. CDR3 coding DNA: TGTGCCAGCTCGCCGGGACAGATTTCCTACGAGCAGTACTTC. Protein: CASSPGQISYEQYF.